This TCR beta chain originates from a study of CD4 T cells in relation to SARS-CoV-2 and coronaviruses listed by TCRdb under 2021. Regarding the study in general: In the ViraFEST assay, PBMCs were cultured with antigen for 9 to 11 days, after which TCR beta CDR3s were sequenced to identify antigen-specific clonal expansions. A different, Illumina-based TCR-beta assay was used to sequence expansion assays from other donors in the study. An HIV-1 Nef peptide pool or a no-peptide culture served as the negative reference condition. The study assessed, at the TCR clonotype level, memory CD4+ T cell crossreactivity between SARS-CoV-2 and common cold coronavirus spike proteins. The Adaptive Biotechnologies TCR-sequencing kit was used to sequence samples from a few pre-COVID donors and the naive versus memory experiments, while other data came from Illumina-based sequencing. Using patient-derived lymphoblastoid cell lines, the shared crossreactive spike epitopes were mapped to their HLA restriction. Overall study outcomes, separate from this receptor: The study was limited by small numbers of patients and tested TCRs. Since the crossreactivity analysis centred on spike protein, crossreactivity against other viral proteins was not assessed. Approximately 61% of donors had memory CD4+ clonotypes that crossrecognized SARS-CoV-2 and at least one common cold coronavirus spike. Because no donor provided both pre-pandemic and post-infection samples, tracing the source of pre-existing responses was limited. Crossreactive clones showed significantly weaker SARS-CoV-2-driven expansion than monoreactive clones, consistent with antigenic imprinting.

Trimming costs V 0 bases and J 3 bases, and their ends lie 11 bases apart. Including cysteine and phenylalanine, the CDR3 has 15 amino acids. Of all the DNA, just the CDR3 is kept, 45 bases in frame from base 1. The germline V gene (reference sequence) yields MNHNY for CDR1 and SVGAGI for CDR2. Library construction relied on the immunoSEQ multiplex PCR assay. On the study's bioinformatics: During preprocessing, nonproductive sequences were removed, as were CDR3s that did not start with C, did not end with F or W, or were shorter than 7 amino acids. The MANAFEST web app was used to call antigen-specific clonotypes on the basis of expansion compared with the reference and with other culture wells. A clone was considered positive if significant expansion relative to the reference culture was observed in 2 of 3 replicate wells at an FDR below 0.05. For a clone to be considered positive, significant expansion relative to all other tandem wells and an odds ratio above 5 were also required. CDR3 homology was quantified as pairwise Levenshtein distance, calculated with the stringdist R package after three terminal residues were trimmed from each end. TCRdb's version of the immuneACCESS table is confined to in-frame rearrangements and falls short of the full clone set. An unresolved V gene accounts for under half of the shortfall where checked; the remainder is of unknown origin. V, J and clone size were drawn from that table, and D and trimming were deduced from the DNA. Within this sample are approximately 14,000 clones, with under 80% of them counted one time only. The ten largest account for around 19% of the sample.

On this clone: Which antigen it targets is not known. There are no base qualities to consult, and no much larger clone falls within one base.

CD4+ T cells from unexposed donors were collected before the COVID-19 pandemic (2011-2018). The EasySep CD4+ T cell isolation kit was used to isolate CD4+ T cells once the cultures had run for roughly 10 days. As cell number allowed, CD4+ T cells from unexposed donors were tested for reactivity to SARS-CoV-2 S and N and to four common cold coronavirus spike pools. Each well received about 1.9 million PBMCs, cultured in IMDM supplemented with about 4.5% human AB serum and roughly 10 IU/ml IL-2. Half of the culture medium was replaced with fresh IL-2-containing medium on days 3 and 7. Triplicate replicate wells were generally used for each peptide culture condition. Leukapheresis product for the unexposed donors was bought commercially. Ficoll-Paque PLUS gradient centrifugation was used to isolate PBMCs from leukapheresis product or whole blood. PBMCs were either cryopreserved at -140 degrees C or used fresh in the expansion assay. The QIAamp Micro DNA Kit was used to extract genomic DNA from the CD4+ T cells.

Sequencing was performed on CD4+ T cells from PBMCs, cultured in vitro. The clonotype originates from a human donor in good health. The chain is made from TRBV6-6 and TRBJ1-2; a confident D gene designation cannot be given. The CDR3 reads as follows: CASSYSPGGDYGYTF. The DNA reads as follows: TGTGCCAGCAGTTACTCCCCCGGCGGAGACTATGGCTACACCTTC.